Following are 23 T cell receptor beta chains from one sample sequenced in a study of CD8 T cells in ankylosing spondylitis. TCRdb reprocessed the 5' RACE reads via MiXCR and lists one record per CDR3 protein. Seen here are a few hundred thousand distinct CDR3 sequences, 15% to 20% observed once, and the top ten hold around a third. The specimen was blood, either unsorted or a sorted T cell fraction (not recorded which). The receptors derive from a male donor with ankylosing spondylitis or in good health (not recorded which).

A remark on this clonotype: A much larger clone lies one base from this, so it may be a read error. The chain is built from TRBV12-3 or TRBV12-4 and TRBJ2-2; possibly TRBD1 or TRBD2 for D (5 bases each). The CDR3 runs to 16 residues. V lost 4 bases and J lost 0, with 12 bases in between. The CDR3 coding sequence is TGTGCCAGCAGTTCGGGACCTTACGCGAACACCGGGGAGCTGTTTTTT. It is translated as CASSSGPYANTGELFF.

In its sample, this clonotype was seen a few times. This rearrangement joins TRBV3-1 to TRBJ2-7; TRBD2 agrees at 13 bases. V dropped 2 bases and J dropped 3; count of bases not matched to a gene: 4. CDR1 LGHDT and CDR2 YNNKEL come from the germline V gene (reference sequence). The length of the CDR3 is 16 residues. CDR3 in DNA: TGTGCCAGCAGCCAACGACGACTAGCGGGAGGCTACGAGCAGTACTTC. Translated: CASSQRRLAGGYEQYF.

This clonotype has more than one count but fewer than ten. The chain links TRBV12-5 to TRBJ1-1, with 7 positions matching TRBD1. CDR3 length: 11 residues. Trimming at V came to 6 bases and at J to 5 bases, leaving 0 bases not matched to a gene. CDR1 is LGHNT, CDR2 FRNRAP, per germline. The CDR3 region has the DNA TGTGCTAGTGGGACAGGGACTGAAGCTTTCTTT. This translates into CASGTGTEAFF.

This clonotype was observed a handful of times. The chain employs TRBV9 and TRBJ2-1; weak D call: TRBD1 (5 bases). The germline V gene encodes CDR1 SGDLS and CDR2 YYNGEE. The germline V and J ends were trimmed by 0 bases and 6 bases, with 10 bases remaining between them. The CDR3 has 14 amino acids. CDR3 nucleotides: TGTGCCAGCAGCGTAGCTGGCAGGGCCAATGAGCAGTTCTTC. Residues: CASSVAGRANEQFF.

In this sample, this clonotype turned up many times. J is TRBJ2-2 and V is TRBV6-2 or TRBV6-3; no clear D. In germline, CDR1 is MNHEY, CDR2 SVGEGT. CDR3 length equals 17 residues. The ends were cut back, 5 bases at V and 6 bases at J, with 22 bases in the middle. The chain's CDR3 is CASSVPGPAVRAGELFF. Written as DNA, the CDR3 is TGTGCCAGCAGTGTACCCGGGCCTGCGGTTCGCGCCGGGGAGCTGTTTTTT.

The gene calls are TRBV4-1 and TRBJ1-5, with D uncertain. Germline V gene data show CDR1 as MGHRA and CDR2 as YSYEKL. The CDR3 has 18 residues. V shed 4 bases and J shed 7 bases, with 26 bases lying between them. The CDR3 DNA is TGCGCCAGCAGCCCGAAGCCCTATCCGGGTCCCAAAGAACAGCCCCAGCATTTT. Translating it yields CASSPKPYPGPKEQPQHF.

CDR3 protein: CSARVTSGEYNEQFF. The CDR3 DNA sequence: TGCAGTGCTAGAGTCACTAGCGGCGAATACAATGAGCAGTTCTTC. The chain combines TRBV20-1 with TRBJ2-1, with 8 nucleotides matching TRBD2. The V gene end was trimmed by 1 base and the J gene end by 4 bases; junction bases not matched to a gene: 6. The germline V gene has CDR1 DFQATT and CDR2 SNEGSKA (reference sequence). CDR3 length equals 15 residues.

This clonotype was seen at least ten times. The chain is built from TRBV15 and TRBJ1-5; maybe TRBD1 (6 bases). V gave up 3 bases and J gave up 3 bases, with 12 bases separating them. Looked up from germline, CDR1 is LNHNV and CDR2 is YYDKDF (reference sequence). This CDR3 is built from 15 residues. The DNA of the CDR3 is TGTGCCACCAGCAGTATACAGGGTCCCAATCAGCCCCAGCATTTT. Protein sequence: CATSSIQGPNQPQHF.

This clonotype showed up just a few times. The chain combines TRBV29-1 with TRBJ1-4; D ambiguous. V dropped 5 bases and J dropped 6 bases, with 25 bases sitting between them. Germline V lookup: CDR1 SQVTM, CDR2 ANQGSEA. This CDR3 contains 17 residues. In DNA form, the CDR3 reads TGCAGCGTTCAAGGCTACTACAACGATCCCGCGGATGAAAAACTGTTTTTT. Its translation is CSVQGYYNDPADEKLFF.

The table lists this clonotype with many counts. This sequence joins TRBV5-6 and TRBJ2-7; D could derive from TRBD1 or TRBD2 (5 bases each). The ends were cut back, 2 bases at V and 2 bases at J, with 11 bases in the middle. The germline gives CDR1 SGHDT, CDR2 YYEEEE. The CDR3 runs 14 residues. DNA of the CDR3: TGTGCCAGCAGCTTCTGGGGGAAAACCTACGAGCAGTACTTC. It translates to CASSFWGKTYEQYF.

Many counts were recorded for this clonotype. The rearrangement links TRBV19 to TRBJ2-3, with 8 positions matching TRBD2. Losses at the gene ends were 4 bases for V and 3 bases for J; bases not matched to a gene: 3. CDR1 is LNHDA and CDR2 is SQIVND in the germline V gene (reference sequence). The CDR3 has 14 residues. The CDR3 here is CASSSQRETDTQYF. CDR3 in DNA: TGTGCCAGTAGTAGTCAGCGGGAGACAGATACGCAGTATTTT.

The chain uses TRBV4-2 and TRBJ2-7; possible D gene TRBD2, 6 bases. The CDR3 runs 17 residues. Looked up from germline, CDR1 is LGHNA and CDR2 is YNFKEQ. Trimming shortened V by 0 bases and J by 2 bases, and 17 bases separated the two germline ends. CDR3 sequence: CASSQDRAVGGTYEQYF. The DNA of the CDR3 is TGTGCCAGCAGCCAAGATCGGGCAGTCGGGGGTACCTACGAGCAGTACTTC.

The genes are TRBV9 and TRBJ2-1, with D possibly being TRBD2 (5 bases). Trimming pared 0 bases from V and 5 bases from J, leaving 15 bases between. CDR1 SGDLS and CDR2 YYNGEE come from the germline V gene. The CDR3 is made up of 16 amino acids. The CDR3 DNA follows: TGTGCCAGCAGCGTAGGGACTCCCCAGCCTGACAATGAGCAGTTCTTC. Translation gives CASSVGTPQPDNEQFF.

This clonotype was recorded a few times. The rearrangement links TRBV6-5 to TRBJ2-7; D may be TRBD2 (6 bases). The V gene's germline CDR1 is MNHEY and CDR2 SVGAGI. V lost 0 bases and J 6 bases, leaving 9 bases between the germline ends. This CDR3 is built from 13 residues. DNA for the CDR3: TGTGCCAGCAGTTACTCAGTCGGGAGCGAGCAGTACTTC. Its translation is CASSYSVGSEQYF.

The V gene is TRBV27, the J gene TRBJ2-1; maybe TRBD2 (6 bases). This CDR3 is 15 amino acids long. Between the trimmed V and J ends, which lost 2 bases and 7 bases, there was a span of 15 bases. Germline V gene data show CDR1 as MNHEY and CDR2 as SMNVEV (reference sequence). The CDR3 DNA reads TGTGCCAGCAGTTTAGAACAACTAGCCGTGAATGAGCAGTTCTTC. This encodes CASSLEQLAVNEQFF.

This clonotype was observed a few times. The rearrangement uses TRBV5-6 and TRBJ2-1; D tentatively reads TRBD1 or TRBD2 (5 bases each). Per germline, CDR1 SGHDT and CDR2 YYEEEE. CDR3 length equals 16 residues. The V end was cut by 2 bases, the J end by 5 bases, with 17 bases between. The CDR3 spells CASSLAGGPRDNEQFF. DNA for the CDR3: TGTGCCAGCAGCTTAGCTGGGGGTCCTAGGGACAATGAGCAGTTCTTC. Using reference TRBV5-6 and TRBJ2-1 for the parts outside the CDR3, the full variable domain is DAGVTQSPTHLIKTRGQQVTLRCSPKSGHDTVSWYQQALGQGPQFIFQYYEEEERQRGNFPDRFSGHQFPNYSSELNVNALLLGDSALYLCASSLAGGPRDNEQFFGPGTRLTVL.

This clonotype occurred many times. The chain employs TRBV29-1 and TRBJ1-3; D ambiguous. Germline V gene lookup returns CDR1 SQVTM and CDR2 ANQGSEA. Between the trimmed V and J ends, which lost 4 bases and 2 bases, there was a span of 3 bases. The CDR3 is made up of 11 amino acids. This chain's CDR3 is CSVVAGNTIYF. Written as DNA, the CDR3 is TGCAGCGTTGTCGCTGGAAACACCATATATTTT.

This clonotype came up many times. The chain is built from TRBV4-2 and TRBJ2-1; D is unresolved. Per the germline V gene, CDR1 is LGHNA and CDR2 is YNFKEQ. The CDR3 runs 16 residues. V was clipped by 0 bases and J by 2 bases, with 11 bases between them. The CDR3 coding sequence is TGTGCCAGCAGCCAAGATCGAACCAGTGCCTACAATGAGCAGTTCTTC. It translates to CASSQDRTSAYNEQFF.

This chain joins TRBV20-1 and TRBJ2-1, with 9 bases aligning to TRBD2. CDR1 and CDR2 from the germline V gene are DFQATT and SNEGSKA (reference sequence). The CDR3 covers 14 residues. J lost 3 bases, V lost 3 bases, and 3 bases had no gene match. The CDR3 DNA follows: TGCAGTGCTAGTGATAGCGGGAGCTACAATGAGCAGTTCTTC. Translated: CSASDSGSYNEQFF.

The sample holds a few counts of this clonotype. A read error may be the cause here, since a much bigger clone is one base away. This chain links TRBV3-1 with TRBJ2-7; no definite D call. Germline V lookup: CDR1 LGHDT, CDR2 YNNKEL (reference sequence). The CDR3 sequence is 11 residues long. V was cut by 5 bases and J by 2 bases, with 4 bases left in between. The CDR3 nucleotides are TGTGCCAGCAGCACCCCCTACGAGCAGTACTTC. This sequence encodes CASSTPYEQYF.

This chain uses TRBV19 with TRBJ2-1; D might be TRBD2 (6 bases). The germline V and J ends were trimmed by 8 bases and 8 bases, with 19 bases remaining between them. The CDR3 totals 14 residues. Germline lookup yields CDR1 LNHDA and CDR2 SQIVND (reference sequence). CDR3 loop: CASGGPTYGDEQFF. The CDR3 bases are TGTGCCAGTGGAGGGCCCACCTATGGGGATGAGCAGTTCTTC.

The gene calls are TRBV27 and TRBJ2-1; 14 bases are shared with TRBD2. The germline CDR1 and CDR2 sequences are MNHEY and SMNVEV (reference sequence). V gave up 5 bases and J gave up 7 bases; unmatched junction bases: 7. This CDR3 comprises 16 residues. The CDR3 spells CASSAGTSGRGNEQFF. The CDR3 DNA reads as TGTGCCAGCAGTGCCGGGACTAGCGGGAGAGGAAATGAGCAGTTCTTC.

The gene calls are TRBV7-9 and TRBJ1-1; D may be TRBD1 (6 bases). There are 13 residues in the CDR3. V was trimmed by 8 bases and J by 5 bases, leaving 15 bases between them. Germline-derived CDR1 and CDR2 are SEHNR and FQNEAQ (reference sequence). The CDR3 DNA reads as TGTGCCAGCTCCGCAGGGGTGATGACTGAAGCTTTCTTT. This sequence encodes CASSAGVMTEAFF.